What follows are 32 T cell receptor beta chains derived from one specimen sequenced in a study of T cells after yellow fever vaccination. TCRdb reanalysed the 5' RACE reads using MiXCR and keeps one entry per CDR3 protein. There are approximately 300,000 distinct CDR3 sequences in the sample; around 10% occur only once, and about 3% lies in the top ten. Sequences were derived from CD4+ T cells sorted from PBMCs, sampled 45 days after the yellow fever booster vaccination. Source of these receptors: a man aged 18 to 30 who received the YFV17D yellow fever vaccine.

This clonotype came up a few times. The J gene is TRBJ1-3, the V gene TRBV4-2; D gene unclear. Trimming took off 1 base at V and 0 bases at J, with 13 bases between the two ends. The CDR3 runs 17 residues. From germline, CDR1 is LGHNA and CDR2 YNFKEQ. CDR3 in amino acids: CASSQAVTGTSGNTIYF. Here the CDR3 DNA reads TGTGCCAGCAGCCAAGCTGTTACGGGTACCTCTGGAAACACCATATATTTT.

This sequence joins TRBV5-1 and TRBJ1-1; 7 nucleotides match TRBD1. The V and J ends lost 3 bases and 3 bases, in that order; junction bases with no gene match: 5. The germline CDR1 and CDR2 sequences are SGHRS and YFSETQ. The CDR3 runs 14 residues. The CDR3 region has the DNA TGCGCCAGCAGCTCCGGGACAGCGGACACTGAAGCTTTCTTT. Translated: CASSSGTADTEAFF.

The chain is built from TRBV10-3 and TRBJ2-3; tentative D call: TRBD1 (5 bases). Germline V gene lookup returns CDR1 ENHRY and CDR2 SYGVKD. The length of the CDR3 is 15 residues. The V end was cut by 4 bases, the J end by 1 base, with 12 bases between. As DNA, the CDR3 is TGTGCCATCAGTGTCCAGGGTAGAGGCACAGATACGCAGTATTTT. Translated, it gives CAISVQGRGTDTQYF.

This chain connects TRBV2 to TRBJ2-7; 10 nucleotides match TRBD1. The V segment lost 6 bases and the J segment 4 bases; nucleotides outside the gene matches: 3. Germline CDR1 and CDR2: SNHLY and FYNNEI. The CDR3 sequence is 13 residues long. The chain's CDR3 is CASSGDRGYEQYF. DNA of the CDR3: TGTGCCAGCAGCGGGGACAGGGGTTACGAGCAGTACTTC.

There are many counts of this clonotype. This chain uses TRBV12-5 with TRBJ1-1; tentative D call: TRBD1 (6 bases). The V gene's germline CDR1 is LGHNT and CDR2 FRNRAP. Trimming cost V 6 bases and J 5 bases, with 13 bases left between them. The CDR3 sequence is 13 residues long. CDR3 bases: TGTGCTAGTGGGGGGGCCCGGGGAACTGAAGCTTTCTTT. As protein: CASGGARGTEAFF.

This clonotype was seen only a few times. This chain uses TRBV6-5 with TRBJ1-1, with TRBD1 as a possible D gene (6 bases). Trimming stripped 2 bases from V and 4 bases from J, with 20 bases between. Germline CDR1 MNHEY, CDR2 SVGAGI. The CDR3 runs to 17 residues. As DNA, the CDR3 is TGTGCCAGCAGTTACCGGAGGGGGGGCGCGATTTCCACTGAAGCTTTCTTT. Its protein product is CASSYRRGGAISTEAFF.

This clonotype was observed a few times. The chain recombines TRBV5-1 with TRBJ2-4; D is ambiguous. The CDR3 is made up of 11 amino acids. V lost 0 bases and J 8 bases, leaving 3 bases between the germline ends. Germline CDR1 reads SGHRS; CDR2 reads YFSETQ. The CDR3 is CASSLEDIQYF. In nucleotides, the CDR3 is TGCGCCAGCAGCTTGGAGGACATTCAGTACTTC.

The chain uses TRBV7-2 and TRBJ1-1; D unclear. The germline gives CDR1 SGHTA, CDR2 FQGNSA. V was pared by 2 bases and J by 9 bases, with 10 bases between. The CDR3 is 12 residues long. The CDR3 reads CASSLMTPKAFF. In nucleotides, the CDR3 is TGTGCCAGCAGCTTAATGACTCCGAAAGCTTTCTTT.

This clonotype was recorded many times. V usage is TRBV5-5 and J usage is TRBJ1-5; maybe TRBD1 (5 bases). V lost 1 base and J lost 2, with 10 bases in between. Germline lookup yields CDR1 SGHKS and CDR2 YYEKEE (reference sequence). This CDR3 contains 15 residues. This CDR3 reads CASSLIGDRNQPQHF. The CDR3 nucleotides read TGTGCCAGCAGCTTGATAGGGGATCGCAATCAGCCCCAGCATTTT.

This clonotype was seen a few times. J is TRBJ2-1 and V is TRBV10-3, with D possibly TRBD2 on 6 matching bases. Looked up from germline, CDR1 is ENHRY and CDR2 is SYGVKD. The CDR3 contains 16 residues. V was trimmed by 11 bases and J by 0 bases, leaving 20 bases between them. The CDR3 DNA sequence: TGTGCCTCACACGGAAGCGGGCTTAGCTCCTACAATGAGCAGTTCTTC. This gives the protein CASHGSGLSSYNEQFF.

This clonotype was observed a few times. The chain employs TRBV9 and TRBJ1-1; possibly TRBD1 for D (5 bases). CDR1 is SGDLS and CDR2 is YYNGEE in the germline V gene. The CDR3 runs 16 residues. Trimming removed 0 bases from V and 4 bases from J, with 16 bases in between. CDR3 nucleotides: TGTGCCAGCAGCGTAGACGCAGGCGGGGGATCCACTGAAGCTTTCTTT. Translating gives CASSVDAGGGSTEAFF.

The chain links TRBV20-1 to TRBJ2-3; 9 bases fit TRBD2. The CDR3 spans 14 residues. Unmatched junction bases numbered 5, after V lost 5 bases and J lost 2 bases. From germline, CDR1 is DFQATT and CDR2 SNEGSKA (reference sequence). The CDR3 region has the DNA TGCAGTGCTTATAGCGGGGGCCTCACAGATACGCAGTATTTT. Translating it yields CSAYSGGLTDTQYF.

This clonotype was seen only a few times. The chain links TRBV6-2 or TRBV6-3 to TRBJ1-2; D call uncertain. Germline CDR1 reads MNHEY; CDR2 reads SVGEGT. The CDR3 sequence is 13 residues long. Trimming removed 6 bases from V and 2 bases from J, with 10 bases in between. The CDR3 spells CASRTDANYGYTF. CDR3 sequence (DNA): TGTGCCAGCAGAACCGACGCCAACTATGGCTACACCTTC.

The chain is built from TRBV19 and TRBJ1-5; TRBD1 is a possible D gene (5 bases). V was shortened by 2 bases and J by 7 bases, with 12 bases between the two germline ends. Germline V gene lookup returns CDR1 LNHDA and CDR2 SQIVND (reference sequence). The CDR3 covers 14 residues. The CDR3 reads CASSIHGQGQPQHF. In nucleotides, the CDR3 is TGTGCCAGTAGTATACACGGACAAGGCCAGCCCCAGCATTTT.

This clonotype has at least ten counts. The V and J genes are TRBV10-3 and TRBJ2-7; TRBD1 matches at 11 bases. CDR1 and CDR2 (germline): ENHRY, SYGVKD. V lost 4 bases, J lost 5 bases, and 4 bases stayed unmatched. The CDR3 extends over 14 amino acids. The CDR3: CAISGGQGANEQYV. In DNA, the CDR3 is TGTGCCATCAGTGGAGGACAGGGGGCAAACGAGCAGTACGTC.

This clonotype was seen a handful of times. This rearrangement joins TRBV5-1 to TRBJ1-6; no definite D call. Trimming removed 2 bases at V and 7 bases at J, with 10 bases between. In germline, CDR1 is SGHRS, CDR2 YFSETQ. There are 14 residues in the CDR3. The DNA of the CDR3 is TGCGCCAGCAGCTTACAGAGTACGAATTCACCCCTCCACTTT. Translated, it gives CASSLQSTNSPLHF.

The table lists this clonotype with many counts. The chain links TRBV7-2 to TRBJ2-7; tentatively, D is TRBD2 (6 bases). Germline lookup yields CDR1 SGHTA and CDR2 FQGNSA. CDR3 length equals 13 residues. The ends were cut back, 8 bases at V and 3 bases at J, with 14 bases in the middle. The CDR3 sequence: CASGGTAVYEQYF. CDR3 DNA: TGTGCCAGCGGCGGGACGGCCGTCTACGAGCAGTACTTC.

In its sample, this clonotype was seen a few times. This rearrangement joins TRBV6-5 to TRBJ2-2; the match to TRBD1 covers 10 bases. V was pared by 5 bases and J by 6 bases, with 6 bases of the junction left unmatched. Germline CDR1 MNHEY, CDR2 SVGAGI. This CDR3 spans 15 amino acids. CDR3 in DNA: TGTGCCAGCAGTCGATCCGGGACAGGGGCCGGGGAGCTGTTTTTT. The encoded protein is CASSRSGTGAGELFF.

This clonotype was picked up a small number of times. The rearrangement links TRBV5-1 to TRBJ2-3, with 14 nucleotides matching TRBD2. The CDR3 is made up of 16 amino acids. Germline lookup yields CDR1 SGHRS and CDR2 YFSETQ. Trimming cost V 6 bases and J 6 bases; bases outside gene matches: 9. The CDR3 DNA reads TGCGCCAGCAACCCTGGACTAGCGGGGGGCCTCGATACGCAGTATTTT. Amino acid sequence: CASNPGLAGGLDTQYF.

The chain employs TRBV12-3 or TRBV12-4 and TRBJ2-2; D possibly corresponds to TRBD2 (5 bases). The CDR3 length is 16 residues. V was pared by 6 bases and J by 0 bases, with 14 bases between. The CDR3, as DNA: TGTGCCAGCAGCTTGCGGGCCTCTGCGAACACCGGGGAGCTGTTTTTT. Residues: CASSLRASANTGELFF.

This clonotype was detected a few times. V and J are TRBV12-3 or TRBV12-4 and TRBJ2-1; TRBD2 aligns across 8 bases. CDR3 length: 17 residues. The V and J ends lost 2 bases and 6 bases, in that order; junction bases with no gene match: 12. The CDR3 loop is CASSLFTGGASPNEQFF. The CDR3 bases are TGTGCCAGCAGTTTATTTACCGGGGGGGCCTCCCCCAATGAGCAGTTCTTC.

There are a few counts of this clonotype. CDR3 residues: CASSWGGDTEAFF. CDR3 nucleotides: TGCGCCAGCAGCTGGGGAGGGGACACTGAAGCTTTCTTT. This chain links TRBV5-1 with TRBJ1-1, with D perhaps matching TRBD1 (5 bases). V shed 3 bases and J shed 3 bases, with 9 bases lying between them. CDR3 length equals 13 residues. Per germline, CDR1 SGHRS and CDR2 YFSETQ.

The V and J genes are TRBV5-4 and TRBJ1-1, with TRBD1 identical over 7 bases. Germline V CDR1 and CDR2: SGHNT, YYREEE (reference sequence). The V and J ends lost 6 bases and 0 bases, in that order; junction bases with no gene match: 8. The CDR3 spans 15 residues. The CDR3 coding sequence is TGTGCCAGCACCCGGGGAGGGGGCATGAACACTGAAGCTTTCTTT. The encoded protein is CASTRGGGMNTEAFF.

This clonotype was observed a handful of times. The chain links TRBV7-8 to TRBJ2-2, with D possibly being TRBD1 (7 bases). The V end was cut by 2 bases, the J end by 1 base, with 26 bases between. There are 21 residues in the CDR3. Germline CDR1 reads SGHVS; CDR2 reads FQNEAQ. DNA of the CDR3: TGTGCCAGCAGCTTATACCGCATGCCACTTGGAGGGGGCGAGAACACCGGGGAGCTGTTTTTT. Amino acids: CASSLYRMPLGGGENTGELFF.

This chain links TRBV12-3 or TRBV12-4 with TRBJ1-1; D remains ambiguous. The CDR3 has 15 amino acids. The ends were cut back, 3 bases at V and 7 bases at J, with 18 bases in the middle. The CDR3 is CASSFLGSLDSEAFF. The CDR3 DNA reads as TGTGCCAGCAGTTTTCTGGGAAGTTTGGATAGTGAAGCTTTCTTT.

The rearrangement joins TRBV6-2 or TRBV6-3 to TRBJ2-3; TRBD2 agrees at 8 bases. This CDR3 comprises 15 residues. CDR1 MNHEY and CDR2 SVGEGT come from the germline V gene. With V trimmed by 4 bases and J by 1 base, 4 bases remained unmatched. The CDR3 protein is CASSSWTSRTDTQYF. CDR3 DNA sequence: TGTGCCAGCAGTTCCTGGACTAGCCGCACAGATACGCAGTATTTT.

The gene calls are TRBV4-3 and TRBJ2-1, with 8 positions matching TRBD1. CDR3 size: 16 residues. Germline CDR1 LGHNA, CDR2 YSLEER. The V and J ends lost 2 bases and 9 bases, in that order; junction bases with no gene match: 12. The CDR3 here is CASSQPPQDRDIEQFF. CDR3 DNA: TGCGCCAGCAGCCAACCTCCGCAGGACAGGGATATTGAGCAGTTCTTC.

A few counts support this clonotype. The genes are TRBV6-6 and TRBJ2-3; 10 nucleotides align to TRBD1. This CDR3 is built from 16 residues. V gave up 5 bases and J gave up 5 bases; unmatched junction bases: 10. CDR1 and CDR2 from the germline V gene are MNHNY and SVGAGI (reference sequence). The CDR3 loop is CASSGRLTGGEDTQYF. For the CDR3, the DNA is TGTGCCAGCAGTGGCCGGCTGACAGGGGGCGAAGATACGCAGTATTTT.

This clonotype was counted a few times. This CDR3 is CASSPRLSSNQPQHF. The CDR3 nucleotides read TGTGCCAGCAGTCCGCGTCTGAGCAGCAATCAGCCCCAGCATTTT. V and J are TRBV12-3 or TRBV12-4 and TRBJ1-5; D remains unclear. The CDR3 runs 15 residues. Trimming took off 5 bases at V and 1 base at J, with 12 bases between the two ends.

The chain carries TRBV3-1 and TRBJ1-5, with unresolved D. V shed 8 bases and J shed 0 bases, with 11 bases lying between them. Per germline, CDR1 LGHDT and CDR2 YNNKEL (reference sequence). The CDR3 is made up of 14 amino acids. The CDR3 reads CASGVLYSNQPQHF. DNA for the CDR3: TGTGCCAGCGGGGTGCTTTATAGCAATCAGCCCCAGCATTTT.

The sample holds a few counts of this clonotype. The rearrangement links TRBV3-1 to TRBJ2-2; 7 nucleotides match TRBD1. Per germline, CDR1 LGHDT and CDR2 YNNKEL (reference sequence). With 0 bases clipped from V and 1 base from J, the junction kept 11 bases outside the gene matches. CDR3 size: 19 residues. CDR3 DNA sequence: TGTGCCAGCAGCCAAGATGGGTACCGACAGGGCCGGAACACCGGGGAGCTGTTTTTT. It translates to CASSQDGYRQGRNTGELFF.

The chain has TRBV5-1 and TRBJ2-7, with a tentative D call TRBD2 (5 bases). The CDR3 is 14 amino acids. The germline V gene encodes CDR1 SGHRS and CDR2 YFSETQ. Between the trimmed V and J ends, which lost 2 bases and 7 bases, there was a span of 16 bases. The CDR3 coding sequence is TGCGCCAGCAGCTTCCGGCCGGAGGCGCGGGAGCAGTACTTC. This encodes CASSFRPEAREQYF.